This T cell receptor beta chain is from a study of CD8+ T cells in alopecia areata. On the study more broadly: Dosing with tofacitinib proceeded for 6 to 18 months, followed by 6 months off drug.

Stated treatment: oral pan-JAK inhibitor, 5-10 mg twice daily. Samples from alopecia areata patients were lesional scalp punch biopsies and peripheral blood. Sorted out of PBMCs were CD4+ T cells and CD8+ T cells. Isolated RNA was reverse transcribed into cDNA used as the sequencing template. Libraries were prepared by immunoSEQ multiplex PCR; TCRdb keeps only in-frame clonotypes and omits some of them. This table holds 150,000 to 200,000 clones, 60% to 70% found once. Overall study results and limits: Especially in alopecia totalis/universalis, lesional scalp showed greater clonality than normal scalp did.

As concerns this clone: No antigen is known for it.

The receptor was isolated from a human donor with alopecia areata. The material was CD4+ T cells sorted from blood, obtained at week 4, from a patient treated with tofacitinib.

The CDR3 coding sequence is TGCGCCAGCAGCTCCACGGGGGCGCGGTACGAGCAGTACTTC. As protein: CASSSTGARYEQYF. The chain joins TRBV5-1 to TRBJ2-7; tentatively, D is TRBD1 or TRBD2 (6 bases each). Deletions cut 3 bases from V and 4 bases from J, with 14 bases between. Germline CDR1 and CDR2: SGHRS and YFSETQ. The CDR3 is made up of 14 amino acids.